These 26 T cell receptor beta chains were sequenced from one sample in a study of T cell changes during pregnancy in multiple sclerosis. Sequencing was performed with immunoSEQ multiplex PCR; in TCRdb, only in-frame clones are kept and a portion is missing. The table lists some 77,000 clones, about 92% of them singletons. Sequencing used peripheral blood, obtained after pregnancy. All receptors derive from a female donor in good health, enrolled as a control in a pregnancy study.

This rearrangement joins TRBV6-5 to TRBJ1-4, with D perhaps TRBD1 (5 bases). Germline V CDR1 and CDR2: MNHEY, SVGAGI. This CDR3 has 14 amino acids. V was cut by 4 bases and J by 8 bases, with 14 bases left in between. CDR3 protein: CASSFIGAGEKLFF. The CDR3 region has the DNA TGTGCCAGCAGTTTTATTGGGGCGGGGGAAAAACTGTTTTTT.

The V call is TRBV6-1, the J call TRBJ2-2; D might be TRBD2 (6 bases). Germline CDR1 is MNHNS and CDR2 is SASEGT. V shed 1 base and J shed 4 bases, with 22 bases lying between them. The CDR3 totals 19 residues. In DNA, the CDR3 is TGTGCCAGCAGTGAAGAGGTACTGGTGGCAGGGAGGACCACCGGGGAGCTGTTTTTT. Its translation: CASSEEVLVAGRTTGELFF.

The chain uses TRBV9 and TRBJ1-1; unclear D gene. V dropped 0 bases and J dropped 2 bases, with 5 bases sitting between them. Germline V CDR1 and CDR2: SGDLS, YYNGEE. This CDR3 comprises 13 residues. The CDR3 is CASSVARNTEAFF. The CDR3 nucleotides read TGTGCCAGCAGCGTAGCCAGAAACACTGAAGCTTTCTTT.

The J gene is TRBJ2-7, the V gene TRBV4-1; TRBD2 aligns across 8 bases. The CDR3 is 13 amino acids. J gave up 2 bases and V 5 bases, and 2 bases lay outside the gene matches. Germline loops: CDR1 MGHRA, CDR2 YSYEKL. CDR3 loop: CASSSGSAYEQYF. In DNA form, the CDR3 reads TGCGCCAGCAGCAGCGGGAGTGCCTACGAGCAGTACTTC.

J is TRBJ2-1 and V is TRBV1; the DNA was not used to check the table's D call, TRBD2. TRBV1 has pseudogene status. The CDR3 runs 18 residues. CDR3 in DNA: TGCACCAGCAGCCGGACTAGCGGGGGGGTTAGCTCCTACAATGAGCAGTTCTTC. It specifies CTSSRTSGGVSSYNEQFF.

This sequence joins TRBV30 and TRBJ2-1, with D tentatively TRBD1 (6 bases). Deletions cut 3 bases from V and 9 bases from J, with 12 bases between. This CDR3 is 12 amino acids long. CDR1 GTSNPN and CDR2 SVGIG come from the germline V gene (reference sequence). The CDR3 is CAWSYGGGEQFF. The CDR3 DNA reads TGTGCCTGGAGCTATGGGGGCGGTGAGCAGTTCTTC.

This clone was picked up one time. The V call is TRBV30, the J call TRBJ2-3, with TRBD1 as a possible D gene (5 bases). The V end lost 3 bases, the J end lost 0 bases, and 7 bases lay between the germline ends. CDR3 length: 13 amino acids. Germline values: CDR1 GTSNPN, CDR2 SVGIG (reference sequence). CDR3 sequence reads: CAWSPGSTDTQYF. In DNA, the CDR3 is TGTGCCTGGAGCCCAGGGAGCACAGATACGCAGTATTTT.

The chain links TRBV30 to TRBJ2-2, with a weak D call TRBD2 (6 bases). Trimming removed 0 bases at V and 5 bases at J, with 13 bases between. The CDR3 is made up of 15 amino acids. Germline-derived CDR1 and CDR2 are GTSNPN and SVGIG (reference sequence). CDR3 residues: CAWSVHPGRTGELFF. The CDR3 nucleotides are TGTGCCTGGAGTGTACATCCAGGGAGGACCGGGGAGCTGTTTTTT. The whole variable domain, filled in from reference TRBV30 and TRBJ2-2, reads SQTIHQWPATLVQPVGSPLSLECTVEGTSNPNLYWYRQAAGRGLQLLFYSVGIGQISSEVPQNLSASRPQDRQFILSSKKLLLSDSGFYLCAWSVHPGRTGELFFGEGSRLTVL.

The chain joins TRBV19 to TRBJ2-1; no firm D call. Germline CDR1 reads LNHDA; CDR2 reads SQIVND (reference sequence). V lost 6 bases to trimming and J lost 0 bases, with 6 bases between them. The CDR3 contains 13 residues. The CDR3 spells CASRSGSYNEQFF. The CDR3 DNA reads as TGTGCCAGTAGGAGTGGCTCCTACAATGAGCAGTTCTTC.

This clone came up a few times. The rearrangement joins TRBV19 to TRBJ1-1, with TRBD1 matching over 9 bases. The CDR3 has 14 residues. The V gene's germline CDR1 is LNHDA and CDR2 SQIVND (reference sequence). V lost 3 bases, J lost 5 bases, and 4 bases stayed unmatched. CDR3 protein: CASSMGTGTTEAFF. CDR3 DNA sequence: TGTGCCAGTAGTATGGGGACAGGGACGACTGAAGCTTTCTTT.

The chain carries TRBV5-1 and TRBJ1-5; D is perhaps TRBD1 (6 bases). Trimming stripped 4 bases from V and 4 bases from J, with 12 bases between. The germline gives CDR1 SGHRS, CDR2 YFSETQ. The CDR3 contains 14 residues. The CDR3: CASSPGGLNQPQHF. The CDR3 DNA is TGCGCCAGCAGCCCGGGGGGCCTTAATCAGCCCCAGCATTTT.

This sequence joins TRBV30 and TRBJ2-5; 11 nucleotides match TRBD2. This CDR3 is built from 15 residues. The J segment lost 2 bases and the V segment lost 3 bases, leaving 5 bases of the junction unmatched. CDR1 is GTSNPN, CDR2 SVGIG, per germline (reference sequence). The CDR3 nucleotides are TGTGCCTGGAGCCGCGGGACTAGCGGACAAGAGACCCAGTACTTC. It encodes CAWSRGTSGQETQYF. Using reference TRBV30 and TRBJ2-5 for the parts outside the CDR3, the full variable domain is SQTIHQWPATLVQPVGSPLSLECTVEGTSNPNLYWYRQAAGRGLQLLFYSVGIGQISSEVPQNLSASRPQDRQFILSSKKLLLSDSGFYLCAWSRGTSGQETQYFGPGTRLLVL.

The V and J genes are TRBV9 and TRBJ2-1; 10 nucleotides match TRBD1. J lost 3 bases, V lost 3 bases, and 6 bases had no gene match. CDR1 and CDR2 (germline): SGDLS, YYNGEE. This CDR3 comprises 16 residues. CDR3 amino acids: CASSEGGQGHYNEQFF. Written as DNA, the CDR3 is TGTGCCAGCAGCGAGGGGGGACAGGGGCACTACAATGAGCAGTTCTTC.

The CDR3 nucleotides are TGTGCCAGCAAGACCGGGACTACGACCTACGAGCAGTACTTC. Its translation: CASKTGTTTYEQYF. This sequence joins TRBV28 and TRBJ2-7; 7 positions agree with TRBD2. The CDR3 has 14 amino acids. V lost 7 bases, J lost 2 bases, and 8 bases stayed unmatched. Germline assignment: CDR1 MDHEN and CDR2 SYDVKM.

The chain carries TRBV19 and TRBJ1-2, with D possibly TRBD1 on 6 matching bases. Germline V gene lookup returns CDR1 LNHDA and CDR2 SQIVND (reference sequence). The V and J ends lost 8 bases and 3 bases respectively, with 16 bases between them. There are 14 residues in the CDR3. The CDR3: CASWGPGQDYGYTF. The CDR3 coding sequence is TGTGCCAGTTGGGGGCCCGGGCAGGACTATGGCTACACCTTC.

The chain joins TRBV19 to TRBJ2-7, with D perhaps TRBD2 (6 bases). The CDR3 is made up of 13 amino acids. Trimming removed 5 bases from V and 2 bases from J, with 10 bases in between. Germline V gene sequence: CDR1 LNHDA, CDR2 SQIVND (reference sequence). The DNA for the CDR3 is TGTGCCAGTAGTGCGGGATGGCCCTACGAGCAGTACTTC. It is translated as CASSAGWPYEQYF.

The table lists this clone with a count of one. V usage is TRBV11-2 and J usage is TRBJ2-5; D gene uncertain. The CDR3 extends over 15 amino acids. V shed 0 bases and J shed 4 bases, with 12 bases lying between them. CDR1 is SGHAT and CDR2 is FQNNGV in the germline V gene. CDR3: CASSLDHSSGETQYF. The CDR3 region has the DNA TGTGCCAGCAGCTTAGATCACAGCTCTGGAGAGACCCAGTACTTC.

The rearrangement links TRBV10-3 to TRBJ1-3, with 8 positions matching TRBD1. The CDR3 runs 15 residues. Trimming removed 6 bases from V and 1 base from J; junction bases left unmatched: 5. Looked up from germline, CDR1 is ENHRY and CDR2 is SYGVKD. This chain's CDR3 is CAIRRQGPSGNTIYF. The CDR3, as DNA: TGTGCCATCAGGAGACAGGGGCCTTCTGGAAACACCATATATTTT.

In DNA form, the CDR3 reads TGTGCCAGCAGCTCCCCGGGACAGGGGATGTTAGAGCAGTACTTC. Protein sequence: CASSSPGQGMLEQYF. The chain carries TRBV7-9 and TRBJ2-7; TRBD1 matches 10 bases. This CDR3 spans 15 amino acids. The V gene's germline CDR1 is SEHNR and CDR2 FQNEAQ (reference sequence). Unmatched junction bases numbered 10, after V lost 4 bases and J lost 7 bases.

V is TRBV11-3 and J is TRBJ2-2, with TRBD2 as a possible D gene (5 bases). Germline values: CDR1 SGHNT, CDR2 YENEEA. The CDR3 is made up of 13 amino acids. The ends were cut back, 5 bases at V and 7 bases at J, with 11 bases in the middle. The CDR3 DNA follows: TGTGCCAGCAGCACACTAGACGGCGGGGAGCTGTTTTTT. Protein: CASSTLDGGELFF. Full variable domain (rest looked up from reference TRBV11-3 and TRBJ2-2): EAGVVQSPRYKIIEKKQPVAFWCNPISGHNTLYWYLQNLGQGPELLIRYENEEAVDDSQLPKDRFSAERLKGVDSTLKIQPAELGDSAVYLCASSTLDGGELFFGEGSRLTVL.

The rearrangement joins TRBV14 to TRBJ2-3, with D hard to call. The CDR3 runs 13 residues. The V gene's germline CDR1 is SGHDN and CDR2 FVKESK. Deletions cut 5 bases from V and 6 bases from J, with 12 bases between. The CDR3, as DNA: TGTGCCAGCAGCGTAGGAGCCGGGGATACGCAGTATTTT. Its protein product is CASSVGAGDTQYF. The full variable domain, its missing parts supplied by reference TRBV14 and TRBJ2-3, is EAGVTQFPSHSVIEKGQTVTLRCDPISGHDNLYWYRRVMGKEIKFLLHFVKESKQDESGMPNNRFLAERTGGTYSTLKVQPAELEDSGVYFCASSVGAGDTQYFGPGTRLTVL.

This sequence joins TRBV7-9 and TRBJ1-1, with D unresolved. The V gene lost 0 bases and the J gene lost 1 base, with 6 bases spanning the gap. Germline V CDR1 and CDR2: SEHNR, FQNEAQ (reference sequence). CDR3 length: 14 residues. The CDR3 nucleotides are TGTGCCAGCAGCTTAGCCCAAGCGAACACTGAAGCTTTCTTT. Translation: CASSLAQANTEAFF.

The V gene is TRBV19, the J gene TRBJ1-2, with D possibly being TRBD1 (5 bases). Germline V gene data show CDR1 as LNHDA and CDR2 as SQIVND (reference sequence). The CDR3 totals 14 residues. With 6 bases removed from V and 6 bases from J, the gap between germline ends came to 17 bases. The CDR3 coding sequence is TGTGCCAGTAGCAGACTGGGTGCAGGGCATGGCTACACCTTC. Protein sequence: CASSRLGAGHGYTF.

This clone was seen many times. J is TRBJ2-5 and V is TRBV5-6; 8 nucleotides align to TRBD2. Germline V lookup: CDR1 SGHDT, CDR2 YYEEEE. After removal of 0 bases from V and 4 bases from J, the junction contained 2 bases not matched to a gene. This CDR3 is built from 14 residues. The CDR3 protein is CASSLAGGAETQYF. CDR3 DNA sequence: TGTGCCAGCAGCTTGGCGGGGGGGGCAGAGACCCAGTACTTC. Supplemented by reference TRBV5-6 and TRBJ2-5, the full variable domain reads DAGVTQSPTHLIKTRGQQVTLRCSPKSGHDTVSWYQQALGQGPQFIFQYYEEEERQRGNFPDRFSGHQFPNYSSELNVNALLLGDSALYLCASSLAGGAETQYFGPGTRLLVL.

V is TRBV27 and J is TRBJ1-1, with D unresolved. V dropped 0 bases and J dropped 2 bases, with 4 bases sitting between them. The germline gives CDR1 MNHEY, CDR2 SMNVEV (reference sequence). The CDR3 covers 13 residues. DNA of the CDR3: TGTGCCAGCAGTTTATCCCCTAACACTGAAGCTTTCTTT. It specifies CASSLSPNTEAFF.

The gene calls are TRBV6-5 and TRBJ2-5; TRBD2 matches at 8 bases. The V gene end was trimmed by 5 bases and the J gene end by 5 bases; junction bases not matched to a gene: 10. The CDR3 is 15 amino acids. The germline CDR1 and CDR2 sequences are MNHEY and SVGAGI. Written as DNA, the CDR3 is TGTGCCAGCAGTCCCCGGGGTAGCGGGGTGGAGACCCAGTACTTC. Protein product: CASSPRGSGVETQYF.